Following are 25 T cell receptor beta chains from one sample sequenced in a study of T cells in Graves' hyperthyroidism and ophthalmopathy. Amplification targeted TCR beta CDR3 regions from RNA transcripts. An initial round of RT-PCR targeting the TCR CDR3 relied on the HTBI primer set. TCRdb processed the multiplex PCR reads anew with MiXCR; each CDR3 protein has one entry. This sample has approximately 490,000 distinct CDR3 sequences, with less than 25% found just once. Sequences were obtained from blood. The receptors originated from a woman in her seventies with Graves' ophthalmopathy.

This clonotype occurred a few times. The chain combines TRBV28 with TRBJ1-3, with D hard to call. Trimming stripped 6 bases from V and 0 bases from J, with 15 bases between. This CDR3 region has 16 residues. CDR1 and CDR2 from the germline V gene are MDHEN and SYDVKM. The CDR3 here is CASREPGPLSGNTIYF. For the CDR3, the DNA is TGTGCCAGCAGAGAACCCGGACCGCTCTCTGGAAACACCATATATTTT. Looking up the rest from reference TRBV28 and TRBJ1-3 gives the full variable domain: DVKVTQSSRYLVKRTGEKVFLECVQDMDHENMFWYRQDPGLGLRLIYFSYDVKMKEKGDIPEGYSVSREKKERFSLILESASTNQTSMYLCASREPGPLSGNTIYFGEGSWLTVV.

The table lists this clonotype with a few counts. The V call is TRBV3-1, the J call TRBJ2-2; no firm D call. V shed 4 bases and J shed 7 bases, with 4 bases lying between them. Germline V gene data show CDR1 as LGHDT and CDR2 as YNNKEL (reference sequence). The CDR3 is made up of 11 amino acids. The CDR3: CASSRGGELFF. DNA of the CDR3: TGTGCCAGCAGCCGTGGCGGGGAGCTGTTTTTT.

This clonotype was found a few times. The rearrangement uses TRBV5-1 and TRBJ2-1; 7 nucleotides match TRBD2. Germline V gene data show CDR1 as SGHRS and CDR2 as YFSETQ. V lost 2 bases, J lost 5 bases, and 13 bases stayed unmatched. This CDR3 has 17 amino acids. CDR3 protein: CASSFGGLRNLDNEQFF. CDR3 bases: TGCGCCAGCAGCTTTGGGGGACTACGAAACCTGGACAATGAGCAGTTCTTC.

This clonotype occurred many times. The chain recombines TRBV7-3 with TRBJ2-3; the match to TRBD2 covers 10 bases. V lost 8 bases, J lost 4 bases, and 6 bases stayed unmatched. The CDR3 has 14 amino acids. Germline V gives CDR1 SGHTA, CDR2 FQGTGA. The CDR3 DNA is TGTGCCAGCCAAGCTAGCGGGAGCCCAGATACGCAGTATTTT. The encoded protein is CASQASGSPDTQYF.

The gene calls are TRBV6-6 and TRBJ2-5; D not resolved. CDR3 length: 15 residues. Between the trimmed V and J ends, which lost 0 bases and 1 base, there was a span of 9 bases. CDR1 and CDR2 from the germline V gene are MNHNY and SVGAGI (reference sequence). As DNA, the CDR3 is TGTGCCAGCAGTTACTCGATAAACGGCCAAGAGACCCAGTACTTC. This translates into CASSYSINGQETQYF.

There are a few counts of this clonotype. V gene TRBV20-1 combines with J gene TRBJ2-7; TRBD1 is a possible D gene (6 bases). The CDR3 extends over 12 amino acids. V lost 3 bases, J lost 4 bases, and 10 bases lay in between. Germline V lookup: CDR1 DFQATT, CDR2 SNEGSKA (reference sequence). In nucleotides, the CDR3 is TGCAGTGCTAGCGCGAGGGGGTACGAGCAGTACTTC. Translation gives CSASARGYEQYF.

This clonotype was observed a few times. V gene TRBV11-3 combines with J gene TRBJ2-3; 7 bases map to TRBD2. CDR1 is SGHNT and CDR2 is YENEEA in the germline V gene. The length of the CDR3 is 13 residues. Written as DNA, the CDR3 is TGTCCCTCGCGGGAGTGGGTCACAGATACGCAGTATTTT. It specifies CPSREWVTDTQYF.

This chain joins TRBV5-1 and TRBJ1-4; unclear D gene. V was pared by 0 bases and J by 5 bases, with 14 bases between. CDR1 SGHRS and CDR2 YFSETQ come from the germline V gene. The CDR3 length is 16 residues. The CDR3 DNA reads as TGCGCCAGCAGCTTGGGGTCGGACCGCGTCAATGAAAAACTGTTTTTT. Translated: CASSLGSDRVNEKLFF.

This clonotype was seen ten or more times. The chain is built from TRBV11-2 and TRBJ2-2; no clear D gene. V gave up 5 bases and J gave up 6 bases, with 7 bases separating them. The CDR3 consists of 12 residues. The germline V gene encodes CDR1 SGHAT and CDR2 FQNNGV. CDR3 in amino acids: CASSPTPGELFF. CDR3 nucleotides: TGTGCCAGCAGCCCGACACCCGGGGAGCTGTTTTTT.

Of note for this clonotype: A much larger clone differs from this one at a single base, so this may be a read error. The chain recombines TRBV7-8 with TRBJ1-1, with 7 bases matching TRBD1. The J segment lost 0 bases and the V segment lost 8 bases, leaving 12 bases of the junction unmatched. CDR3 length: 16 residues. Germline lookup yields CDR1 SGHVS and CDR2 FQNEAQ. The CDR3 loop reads CASQGGGARLNTEAFF. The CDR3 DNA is TGTGCCAGCCAGGGGGGGGGCGCGAGATTGAACACTGAAGCTTTCTTT.

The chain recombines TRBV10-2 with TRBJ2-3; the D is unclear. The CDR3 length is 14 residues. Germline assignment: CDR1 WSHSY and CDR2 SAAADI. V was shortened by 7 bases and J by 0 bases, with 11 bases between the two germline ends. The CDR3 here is CASTPATSTDTQYF. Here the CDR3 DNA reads TGCGCCAGCACGCCAGCGACTAGCACAGATACGCAGTATTTT.

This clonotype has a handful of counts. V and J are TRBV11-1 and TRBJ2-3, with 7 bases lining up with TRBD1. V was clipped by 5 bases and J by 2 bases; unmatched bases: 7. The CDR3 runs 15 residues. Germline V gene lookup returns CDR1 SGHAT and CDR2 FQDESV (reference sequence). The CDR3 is CASSITGQVTDTQYF. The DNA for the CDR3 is TGTGCCAGCAGCATTACCGGACAGGTCACAGATACGCAGTATTTT.

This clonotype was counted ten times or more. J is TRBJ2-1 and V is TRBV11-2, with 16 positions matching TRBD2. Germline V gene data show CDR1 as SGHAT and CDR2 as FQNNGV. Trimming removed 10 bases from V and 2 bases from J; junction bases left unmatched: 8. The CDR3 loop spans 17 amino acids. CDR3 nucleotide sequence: TGTGCCACCCAAGGGGGACTAGCGGGAGGGCCCTACAATGAGCAGTTCTTC. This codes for CATQGGLAGGPYNEQFF.

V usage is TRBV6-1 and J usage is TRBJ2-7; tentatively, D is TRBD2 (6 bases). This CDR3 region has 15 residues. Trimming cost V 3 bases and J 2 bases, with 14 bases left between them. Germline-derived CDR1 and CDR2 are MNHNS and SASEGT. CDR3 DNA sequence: TGTGCCAGCAGTGAGGCCGGGACTCCAACCTACGAGCAGTACTTC. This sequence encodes CASSEAGTPTYEQYF.

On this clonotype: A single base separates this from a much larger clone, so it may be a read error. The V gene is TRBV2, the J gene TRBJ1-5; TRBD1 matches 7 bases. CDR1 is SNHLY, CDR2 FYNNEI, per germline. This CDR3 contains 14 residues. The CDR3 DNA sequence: TGTGCCAGCGGACAGGAAAATAGCAATCGGCCCCAGCATTTT. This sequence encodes CASGQENSNRPQHF.

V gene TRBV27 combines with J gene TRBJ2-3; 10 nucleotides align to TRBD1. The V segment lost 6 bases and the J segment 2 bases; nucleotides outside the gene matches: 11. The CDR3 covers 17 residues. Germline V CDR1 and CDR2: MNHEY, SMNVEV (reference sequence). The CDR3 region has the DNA TGTGCCAGCAGATATCGGACAGGGGGTCCTCTCACAGATACGCAGTATTTT. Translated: CASRYRTGGPLTDTQYF.

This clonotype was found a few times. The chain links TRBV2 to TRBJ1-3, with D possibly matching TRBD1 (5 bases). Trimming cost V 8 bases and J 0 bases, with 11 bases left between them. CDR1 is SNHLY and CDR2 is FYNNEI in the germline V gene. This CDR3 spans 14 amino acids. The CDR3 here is CASSGLSSGNTIYF. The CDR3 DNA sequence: TGTGCCAGCTCGGGACTGAGCTCTGGAAACACCATATATTTT. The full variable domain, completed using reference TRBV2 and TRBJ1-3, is EPEVTQTPSHQVTQMGQEVILRCVPISNHLYFYWYRQILGQKVEFLVSFYNNEISEKSEIFDDQFSVERPDGSNFTLKIRSTKLEDSAMYFCASSGLSSGNTIYFGEGSWLTVV.

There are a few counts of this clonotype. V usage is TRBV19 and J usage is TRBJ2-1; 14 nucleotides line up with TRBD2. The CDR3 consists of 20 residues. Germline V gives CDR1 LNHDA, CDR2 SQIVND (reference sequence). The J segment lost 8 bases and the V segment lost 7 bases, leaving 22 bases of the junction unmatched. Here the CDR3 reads CASKGNWGLAGVLGGHEQFF. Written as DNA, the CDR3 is TGTGCCAGTAAAGGGAACTGGGGACTAGCGGGAGTTCTGGGGGGTCATGAGCAGTTCTTC.

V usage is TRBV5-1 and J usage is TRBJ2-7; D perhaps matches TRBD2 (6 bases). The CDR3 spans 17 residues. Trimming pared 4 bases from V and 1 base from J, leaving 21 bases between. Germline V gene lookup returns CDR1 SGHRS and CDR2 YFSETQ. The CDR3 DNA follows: TGCGCCAGCAGCGAGACTCAGGAGGGAATCAGGTCCTACGAGCAGTACTTC. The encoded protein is CASSETQEGIRSYEQYF. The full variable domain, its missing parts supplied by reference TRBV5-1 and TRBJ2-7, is KAGVTQTPRYLIKTRGQQVTLSCSPISGHRSVSWYQQTPGQGLQFLFEYFSETQRNKGNFPGRFSGRQFSNSRSEMNVSTLELGDSALYLCASSETQEGIRSYEQYFGPGTRLTVT.

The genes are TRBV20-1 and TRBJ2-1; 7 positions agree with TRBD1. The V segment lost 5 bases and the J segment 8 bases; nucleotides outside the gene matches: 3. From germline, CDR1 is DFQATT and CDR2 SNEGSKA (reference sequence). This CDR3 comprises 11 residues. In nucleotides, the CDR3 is TGCAGTGCTGACAGGGTTGATGAGCAGTTCTTC. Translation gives CSADRVDEQFF.

This CDR3 is CASGQGQGYNSPLHF. The CDR3 nucleotides are TGTGCCAGCGGGCAGGGACAGGGATATAATTCACCCCTCCACTTT. The chain couples TRBV7-9 to TRBJ1-6; the match to TRBD1 covers 9 bases. This CDR3 region has 15 residues. With V trimmed by 8 bases and J by 4 bases, 6 bases remained unmatched. Germline CDR1 and CDR2: SEHNR and FQNEAQ (reference sequence).

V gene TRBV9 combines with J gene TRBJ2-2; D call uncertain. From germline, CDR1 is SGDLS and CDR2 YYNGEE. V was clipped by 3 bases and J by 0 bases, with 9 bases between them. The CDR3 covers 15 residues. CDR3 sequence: CASSAGLANTGELFF. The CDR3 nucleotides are TGTGCCAGCAGCGCGGGTCTAGCGAACACCGGGGAGCTGTTTTTT.

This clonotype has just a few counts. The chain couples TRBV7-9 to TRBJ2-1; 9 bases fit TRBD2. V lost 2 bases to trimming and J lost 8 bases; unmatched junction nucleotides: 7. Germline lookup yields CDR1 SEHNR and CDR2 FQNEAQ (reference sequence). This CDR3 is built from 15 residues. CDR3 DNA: TGTGCCAGCAGCTTAATTAGCGGGAGTCCGGATGAGCAGTTCTTC. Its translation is CASSLISGSPDEQFF.

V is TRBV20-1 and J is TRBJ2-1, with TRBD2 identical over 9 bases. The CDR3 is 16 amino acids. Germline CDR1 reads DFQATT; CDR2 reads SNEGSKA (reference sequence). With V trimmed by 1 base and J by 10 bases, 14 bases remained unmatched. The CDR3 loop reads CSARGARVSGRMEQFF. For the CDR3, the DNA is TGCAGTGCTAGAGGCGCCCGGGTTAGCGGGAGAATGGAGCAGTTCTTC.

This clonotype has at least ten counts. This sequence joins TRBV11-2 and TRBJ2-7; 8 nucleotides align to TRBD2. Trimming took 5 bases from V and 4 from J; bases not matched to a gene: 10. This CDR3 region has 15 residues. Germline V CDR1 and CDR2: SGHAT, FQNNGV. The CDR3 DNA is TGTGCCAGCAGCCCCCGGGCTAGCGGGCCTTACGAGCAGTACTTC. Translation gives CASSPRASGPYEQYF.